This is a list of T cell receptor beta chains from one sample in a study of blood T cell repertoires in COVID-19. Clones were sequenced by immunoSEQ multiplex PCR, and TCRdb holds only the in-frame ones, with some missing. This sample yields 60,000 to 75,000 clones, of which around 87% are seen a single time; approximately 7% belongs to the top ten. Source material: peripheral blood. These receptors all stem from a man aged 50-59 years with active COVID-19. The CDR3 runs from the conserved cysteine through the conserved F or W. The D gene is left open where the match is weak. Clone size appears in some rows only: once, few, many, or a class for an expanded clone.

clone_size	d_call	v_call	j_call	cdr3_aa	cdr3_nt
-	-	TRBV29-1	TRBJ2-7	CSVESTQQYF	TGCAGCGTTGAGTCGACTCAGCAGTACTTC
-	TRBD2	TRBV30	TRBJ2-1	CAWSERLAGGPNEQFF	TGTGCCTGGAGTGAACGACTAGCGGGAGGGCCCAATGAGCAGTTCTTC
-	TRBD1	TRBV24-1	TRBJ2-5	CATSEPGQQETQYF	TGTGCCACCAGTGAGCCGGGACAGCAAGAGACCCAGTACTTC
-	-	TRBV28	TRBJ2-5	CASSYIKTQYF	TGTGCCAGCAGTTACATAAAGACCCAGTACTTC
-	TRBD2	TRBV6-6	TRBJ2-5	CASSRREEETQYF	TGTGCCAGCAGTCGGCGGGAGGAAGAGACCCAGTACTTC
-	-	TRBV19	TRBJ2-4	CASSSRDITLRIQYF	TGTGCCAGTAGTTCGAGGGACATAACCTTAAGGATTCAGTACTTC
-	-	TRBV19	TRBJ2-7	CASIGGGRYEQYF	TGTGCCAGTATCGGGGGAGGCCGGTACGAGCAGTACTTC
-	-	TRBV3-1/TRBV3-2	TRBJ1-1	CASSPEGTGGGFF	TGTGCCAGCAGCCCGGAGGGTACGGGGGGTGGCTTCTTT
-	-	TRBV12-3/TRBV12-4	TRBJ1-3	CASTQDRTNTIYF	TGTGCCAGCACCCAGGACAGAACAAACACCATATATTTT
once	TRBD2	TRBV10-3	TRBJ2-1	CAISRAGGVEDEQFF	TGTGCCATCAGCAGAGCGGGGGGAGTTGAGGATGAGCAGTTCTTC
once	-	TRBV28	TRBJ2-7	CASSGGGGSRREQYF	TGTGCCAGCAGTGGGGGGGGCGGGAGTCGTCGCGAGCAGTACTTC
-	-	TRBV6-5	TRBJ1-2	CASSYRGNGYTF	TGTGCCAGCAGTTACAGGGGGAATGGCTACACCTTC
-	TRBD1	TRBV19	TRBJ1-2	CASSNRGSGYTF	TGTGCCAGTAGTAACAGGGGAAGTGGCTACACCTTC
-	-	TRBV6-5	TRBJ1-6	CASSYIRGAGNSPLHF	TGTGCCAGCAGTTACATACGGGGGGCGGGAAATTCACCCCTCCACTTT
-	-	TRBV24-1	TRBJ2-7	CATSLTGKSHEQYF	TGTGCCACCAGTCTCACAGGGAAGTCCCACGAGCAGTACTTC
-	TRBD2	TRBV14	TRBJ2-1	CASSPRTSGVGVEQFF	TGTGCCAGCAGCCCTCGTACTAGCGGTGTTGGTGTTGAGCAGTTCTTC
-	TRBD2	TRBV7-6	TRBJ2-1	CASSSIAGEYNEQFF	TGTGCCAGCAGCTCAATAGCGGGAGAGTACAATGAGCAGTTCTTC
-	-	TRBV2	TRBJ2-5	CASRGFQETQYF	TGTGCCAGCAGGGGCTTCCAAGAGACCCAGTACTTC
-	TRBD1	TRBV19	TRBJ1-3	CASRRQGAAGNTIYF	TGTGCCAGTAGAAGACAGGGGGCCGCTGGAAACACCATATATTTT
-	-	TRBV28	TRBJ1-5	CASSSDSSNQPQHF	TGTGCCAGCAGTTCCGACAGTAGCAATCAGCCCCAGCATTTT
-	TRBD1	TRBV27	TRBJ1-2	CASSLTGTGVNGYTF	TGTGCCAGCAGTTTAACCGGGACAGGGGTAAATGGCTACACCTTC
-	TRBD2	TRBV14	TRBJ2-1	CASNIAGTSGEQFF	TGTGCCAGCAACATCGCCGGGACTAGTGGAGAGCAGTTCTTC
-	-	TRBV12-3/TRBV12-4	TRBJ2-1	CASTLGQNNEQFF	TGTGCCAGCACCCTAGGACAGAACAATGAGCAGTTCTTC